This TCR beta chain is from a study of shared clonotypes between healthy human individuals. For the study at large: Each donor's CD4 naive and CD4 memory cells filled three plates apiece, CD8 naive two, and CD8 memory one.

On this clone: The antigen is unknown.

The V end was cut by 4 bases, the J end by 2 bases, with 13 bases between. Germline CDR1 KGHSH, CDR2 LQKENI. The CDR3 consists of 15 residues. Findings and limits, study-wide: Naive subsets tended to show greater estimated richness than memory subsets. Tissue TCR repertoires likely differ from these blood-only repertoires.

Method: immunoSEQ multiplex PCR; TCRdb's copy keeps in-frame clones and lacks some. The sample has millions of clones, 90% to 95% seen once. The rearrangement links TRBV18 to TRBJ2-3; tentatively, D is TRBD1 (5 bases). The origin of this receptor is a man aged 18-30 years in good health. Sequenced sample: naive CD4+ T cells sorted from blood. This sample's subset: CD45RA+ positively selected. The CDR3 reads CASSQGIQPTDTQYF. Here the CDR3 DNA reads TGTGCCAGCTCACAGGGGATCCAACCCACAGATACGCAGTATTTT.